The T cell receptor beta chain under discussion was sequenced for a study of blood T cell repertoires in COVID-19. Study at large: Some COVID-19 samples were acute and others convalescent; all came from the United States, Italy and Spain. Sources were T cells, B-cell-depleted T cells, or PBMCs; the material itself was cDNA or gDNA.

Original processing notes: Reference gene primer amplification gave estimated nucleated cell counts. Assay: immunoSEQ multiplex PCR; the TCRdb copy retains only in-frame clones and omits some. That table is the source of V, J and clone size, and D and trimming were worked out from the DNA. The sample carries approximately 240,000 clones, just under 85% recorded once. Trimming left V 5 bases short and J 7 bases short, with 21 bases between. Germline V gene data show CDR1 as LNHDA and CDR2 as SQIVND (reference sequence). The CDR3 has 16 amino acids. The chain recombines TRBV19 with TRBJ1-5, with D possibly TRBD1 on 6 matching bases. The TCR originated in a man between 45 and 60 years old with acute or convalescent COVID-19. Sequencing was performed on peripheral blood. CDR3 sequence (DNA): TGTGCCAGTAGTCTGAGCAGGGGATTCACGAGGCAGCCCCAGCATTTT. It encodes CASSLSRGFTRQPQHF.